This passage covers 30 T cell receptor beta chains from one sample sequenced in a study of blood T cell repertoires in COVID-19. Measured with immunoSEQ multiplex PCR; TCRdb has only the in-frame clones, and not every one. The data hold 45,000 to 65,000 clones, with around 81% observed a single time. Source material: peripheral blood. The receptor set was obtained from a woman aged 80 or over with COVID-19, enrolled during active disease.

This clone was seen a single time. The J gene is TRBJ2-1, the V gene TRBV3-1 (or the pseudogene TRBV3-2), with TRBD2 identical over 11 bases. The germline CDR1 and CDR2 sequences are LGHDT and YNNKEL (reference sequence). J gave up 8 bases and V 5 bases, and 11 bases lay outside the gene matches. The CDR3 consists of 16 residues. The CDR3 region has the DNA TGTGCCAGCAGCGTGACTAGCGGGGTGGGAGCGGATGAGCAGTTCTTC. Protein: CASSVTSGVGADEQFF.

The chain couples TRBV5-1 to TRBJ1-1; 8 bases are shared with TRBD1. The CDR3 length is 19 residues. V dropped 3 bases and J dropped 0; count of bases not matched to a gene: 16. Germline V gives CDR1 SGHRS, CDR2 YFSETQ. The CDR3 sequence is CASSSLGRAGGHMNTEAFF. CDR3 DNA sequence: TGCGCCAGCAGCTCATTGGGCCGGGCAGGGGGCCACATGAACACTGAAGCTTTCTTT.

In its sample, this clone was seen a few times. This chain links TRBV19 with TRBJ2-7; 7 nucleotides agree with TRBD1. Germline values: CDR1 LNHDA, CDR2 SQIVND (reference sequence). The CDR3 runs to 14 residues. V was pared by 5 bases and J by 5 bases, with 9 bases of the junction left unmatched. This chain's CDR3 is CASSPPGQHNEQYF. In DNA, the CDR3 is TGTGCCAGTAGTCCACCGGGACAGCATAACGAGCAGTACTTC.

The J gene is TRBJ2-3, the V gene TRBV29-1, with D perhaps matching TRBD2 (5 bases). This CDR3 is 13 amino acids long. The V end lost 5 bases, the J end lost 2 bases, and 11 bases lay between the germline ends. CDR1 is SQVTM and CDR2 is ANQGSEA in the germline V gene. The DNA of the CDR3 is TGCAGCGTTCCTGAGGGCCCCACAGATACGCAGTATTTT. Translation gives CSVPEGPTDTQYF.

The chain combines TRBV7-9 with TRBJ1-1, with D perhaps matching TRBD1 (5 bases). The V end lost 5 bases, the J end lost 6 bases, and 25 bases lay between the germline ends. The V gene's germline CDR1 is SEHNR and CDR2 FQNEAQ (reference sequence). This CDR3 spans 17 amino acids. The CDR3 is CASSPRLPAGLRAEAFF. DNA of the CDR3: TGTGCCAGCAGCCCGCGCCTCCCGGCAGGGCTAAGAGCTGAAGCTTTCTTT.

The rearrangement uses TRBV21-1 and TRBJ1-3; TRBD1 reflects the table's D call only, with no check against the DNA. TRBV21-1 is described as a pseudogene. The CDR3 is 16 amino acids. The CDR3 sequence: CASSKSDRGFGNTIYF. The CDR3 DNA reads TGTGCCAGCAGCAAGTCCGACAGGGGCTTTGGAAACACCATATATTTT.

In this sample, this clone turned up once. The genes are TRBV4-1 and TRBJ1-2, with 8 bases lining up with TRBD1. This CDR3 contains 14 residues. The V segment lost 4 bases and the J segment 8 bases; nucleotides outside the gene matches: 9. Germline V lookup: CDR1 MGHRA, CDR2 YSYEKL. CDR3 bases: TGCGCCAGCAGCCCAGGACAGGGAGCGATCGGCTACACCTTC. Translated, it gives CASSPGQGAIGYTF.

V gene TRBV28 combines with J gene TRBJ2-4; D might be TRBD2 (5 bases). The germline CDR1 and CDR2 sequences are MDHEN and SYDVKM. Trimming cost V 3 bases and J 8 bases, with 14 bases left between them. CDR3 length: 14 amino acids. The CDR3 nucleotides are TGTGCCAGCAGTTTTGGTCTAGTCGGGGACATTCAGTACTTC. Amino acids: CASSFGLVGDIQYF. Together with reference TRBV28 and TRBJ2-4, the CDR3 gives the full variable domain: DVKVTQSSRYLVKRTGEKVFLECVQDMDHENMFWYRQDPGLGLRLIYFSYDVKMKEKGDIPEGYSVSREKKERFSLILESASTNQTSMYLCASSFGLVGDIQYFGAGTRLSVL.

This sequence joins TRBV7-9 and TRBJ1-5, with D unclear. Germline CDR1 is SEHNR and CDR2 is FQNEAQ (reference sequence). Deletions cut 5 bases from V and 4 bases from J, with 12 bases between. This CDR3 contains 14 residues. The CDR3 DNA follows: TGTGCCAGCAGCCCCGACACAATAAATCAGCCCCAGCATTTT. Amino acid sequence: CASSPDTINQPQHF. The full variable domain, completed using reference TRBV7-9 and TRBJ1-5, is DTGVSQNPRHKITKRGQNVTFRCDPISEHNRLYWYRQTLGQGPEFLTYFQNEAQLEKSRLLSDRFSAERPKGSFSTLEIQRTEQGDSAMYLCASSPDTINQPQHFGDGTRLSIL.

CDR3 region: CASSISFLGNQPQHF. The CDR3 region has the DNA TGTGCCAGTAGTATTTCTTTCTTAGGCAATCAGCCCCAGCATTTT. V gene TRBV19 combines with J gene TRBJ1-5; D uncertain. Trimming took 3 bases from V and 2 from J, leaving 11 bases between them. The germline gives CDR1 LNHDA, CDR2 SQIVND (reference sequence). The CDR3 sequence is 15 residues long.

V and J are TRBV10-3 and TRBJ2-7; D is uncertain. Germline values: CDR1 ENHRY, CDR2 SYGVKD. The germline V and J ends were trimmed by 4 bases and 4 bases, with 8 bases remaining between them. CDR3 size: 12 residues. This CDR3 reads CAISGVLYEQYF. The CDR3 nucleotides read TGTGCCATCAGTGGCGTTTTGTACGAGCAGTACTTC.

V gene TRBV2 combines with J gene TRBJ1-5, with TRBD1 identical over 8 bases. CDR3 length: 16 residues. CDR1 and CDR2 (germline): SNHLY, FYNNEI. J lost 0 bases, V lost 3 bases, and 4 bases had no gene match. The chain's CDR3 is CASSDRGLRSNQPQHF. CDR3 DNA sequence: TGTGCCAGCAGTGACAGGGGGCTGCGTAGCAATCAGCCCCAGCATTTT. The full variable domain, rest sourced from reference TRBV2 and TRBJ1-5, is EPEVTQTPSHQVTQMGQEVILRCVPISNHLYFYWYRQILGQKVEFLVSFYNNEISEKSEIFDDQFSVERPDGSNFTLKIRSTKLEDSAMYFCASSDRGLRSNQPQHFGDGTRLSIL.

This clone came up once. The J gene is TRBJ2-7, the V gene TRBV2; D may be TRBD2 (5 bases). The germline V and J ends were trimmed by 4 bases and 8 bases, with 21 bases remaining between them. From germline, CDR1 is SNHLY and CDR2 FYNNEI. The CDR3 contains 15 residues. DNA of the CDR3: TGTGCCAGCAGTGGGTCGAGGACTCTCCAGTCGCAGCAGTACTTC. Translating gives CASSGSRTLQSQQYF.

This clone was observed a few times. V and J are TRBV6-5 and TRBJ1-3; D is uncertain. CDR1 MNHEY and CDR2 SVGAGI come from the germline V gene. Trimming shortened V by 0 bases and J by 2 bases, and 8 bases separated the two germline ends. This CDR3 has 15 residues. DNA of the CDR3: TGTGCCAGCAGTTACTCTCCGCAGGCTGGAAACACCATATATTTT. The encoded protein is CASSYSPQAGNTIYF.

The gene calls are TRBV19 and TRBJ1-5; 7 bases are shared with TRBD1. Germline CDR1 is LNHDA and CDR2 is SQIVND (reference sequence). Trimming at V came to 0 bases and at J to 0 bases, leaving 5 bases not matched to a gene. CDR3 length equals 17 residues. The CDR3 sequence: CASSIDGTAFSNQPQHF. The CDR3 DNA is TGTGCCAGTAGTATAGATGGGACAGCCTTTAGCAATCAGCCCCAGCATTTT. The variable domain in full, completed from reference TRBV19 and TRBJ1-5, reads DGGITQSPKYLFRKEGQNVTLSCEQNLNHDAMYWYRQDPGQGLRLIYYSQIVNDFQKGDIAEGYSVSREKKESFPLTVTSAQKNPTAFYLCASSIDGTAFSNQPQHFGDGTRLSIL.

This chain uses TRBV4-1 with TRBJ2-3; 9 bases line up with TRBD1. Germline V CDR1 and CDR2: MGHRA, YSYEKL. V was clipped by 4 bases and J by 1 base; unmatched bases: 3. There are 15 residues in the CDR3. DNA of the CDR3: TGCGCCAGCAGCCCCCGGACAGGGGGCACAGATACGCAGTATTTT. It yields the protein CASSPRTGGTDTQYF.

This clone has just one count. The gene calls are TRBV18 and TRBJ2-1, with a weak D call TRBD2 (6 bases). Trimming stripped 3 bases from V and 7 bases from J, with 13 bases between. The germline V gene has CDR1 KGHSH and CDR2 LQKENI. CDR3 length: 14 amino acids. CDR3 nucleotide sequence: TGTGCCAGCTCACCGGGGGGAGTGATGAATGAGCAGTTCTTC. Translation gives CASSPGGVMNEQFF.

This chain links TRBV5-1 with TRBJ2-1; tentatively, D is TRBD2 (6 bases). From germline, CDR1 is SGHRS and CDR2 YFSETQ. The CDR3 has 14 amino acids. Trimming took 7 bases from V and 0 from J, leaving 11 bases between them. The CDR3 is CASARGSSYNEQFF. The CDR3 nucleotides are TGCGCCAGCGCCCGGGGGAGCTCCTACAATGAGCAGTTCTTC.

This clone has a single count. V gene TRBV7-9 combines with J gene TRBJ2-5; TRBD2 matches 15 bases. Trimming cost V 6 bases and J 5 bases; bases outside gene matches: 10. The CDR3 is made up of 17 amino acids. Germline loops: CDR1 SEHNR, CDR2 FQNEAQ (reference sequence). Written as DNA, the CDR3 is TGTGCCAGCAGGGAACACGGGACTAGCGGGAGGAGGGAGACCCAGTACTTC. This translates into CASREHGTSGRRETQYF.

This CDR3 is CASSAGLASDEQFF. The CDR3 DNA is TGTGCCAGCAGTGCGGGACTAGCTTCGGATGAGCAGTTCTTC. V gene TRBV2 combines with J gene TRBJ2-1, with 9 bases matching TRBD2. V was clipped by 4 bases and J by 8 bases; unmatched bases: 6. The germline gives CDR1 SNHLY, CDR2 FYNNEI. The CDR3 covers 14 residues. Using reference TRBV2 and TRBJ2-1 for the parts outside the CDR3, the full variable domain is EPEVTQTPSHQVTQMGQEVILRCVPISNHLYFYWYRQILGQKVEFLVSFYNNEISEKSEIFDDQFSVERPDGSNFTLKIRSTKLEDSAMYFCASSAGLASDEQFFGPGTRLTVL.

This clone has a handful of counts. The chain employs TRBV9 and TRBJ1-1; weak D call: TRBD1 (5 bases). Trimming stripped 4 bases from V and 3 bases from J, with 13 bases between. Germline assignment: CDR1 SGDLS and CDR2 YYNGEE. The length of the CDR3 is 14 residues. The CDR3 nucleotides are TGTGCCAGCAGCCCACAAACAGGCGACACTGAAGCTTTCTTT. Encoded protein: CASSPQTGDTEAFF.

V gene TRBV19 combines with J gene TRBJ2-7; 12 nucleotides agree with TRBD2. This CDR3 is 16 amino acids long. Germline-derived CDR1 and CDR2 are LNHDA and SQIVND (reference sequence). Trimming at V came to 1 base and at J to 5 bases, leaving 6 bases not matched to a gene. CDR3 coding DNA: TGTGCCAGTAGTATAGGAGGACTAGCGGGACCTGACGAGCAGTACTTC. It yields the protein CASSIGGLAGPDEQYF.

The rearrangement joins TRBV11-2 to TRBJ2-1, with a weak D call TRBD2 (5 bases). The CDR3 sequence is 13 residues long. Between the trimmed V and J ends, which lost 6 bases and 5 bases, there was a span of 11 bases. Germline assignment: CDR1 SGHAT and CDR2 FQNNGV. The CDR3 reads CASSSGLNNEQFF. The CDR3 bases are TGTGCCAGCAGTTCAGGACTGAACAATGAGCAGTTCTTC.

This rearrangement joins TRBV4-2 to TRBJ2-7; 7 positions agree with TRBD2. The V gene's germline CDR1 is LGHNA and CDR2 YNFKEQ. There are 14 residues in the CDR3. The junction had 1 base not matched to a gene; V was cut back by 1 base and J by 1 base. In nucleotides, the CDR3 is TGTGCCAGCAGCCAAGGCGGGAGTTCCTACGAGCAGTACTTC. This encodes CASSQGGSSYEQYF.

The DNA for the CDR3 is TGTGCCAGCAGTTTATCGGAAGAGACAGGGATTGGCACCGGGGAGCTGTTTTTT. This sequence encodes CASSLSEETGIGTGELFF. V and J are TRBV27 and TRBJ2-2; TRBD1 matches at 7 bases. V lost 0 bases to trimming and J lost 4 bases; unmatched junction nucleotides: 11. This CDR3 spans 18 amino acids. CDR1 is MNHEY, CDR2 SMNVEV, per germline (reference sequence).

The chain carries TRBV6-6 and TRBJ2-7, with D possibly TRBD2 on 6 matching bases. The CDR3 extends over 16 amino acids. Between the trimmed V and J ends, which lost 3 bases and 1 base, there was a span of 16 bases. Germline CDR1 is MNHNY and CDR2 is SVGAGI (reference sequence). The DNA for the CDR3 is TGTGCCAGCAGTTATAAGGGCGGGATCTATTCCTACGAGCAGTACTTC. It translates to CASSYKGGIYSYEQYF.

The CDR3 here is CASSLRRGGGLETQYF. The DNA for the CDR3 is TGTGCCAGCAGCTTGAGGCGGGGGGGAGGCTTAGAGACCCAGTACTTC. The rearrangement links TRBV5-4 to TRBJ2-5; TRBD2 matches 9 bases. The V segment lost 1 base and the J segment 4 bases; nucleotides outside the gene matches: 8. Germline-derived CDR1 and CDR2 are SGHNT and YYREEE (reference sequence). The CDR3 length is 16 residues. The full variable domain, in which reference TRBV5-4 and TRBJ2-5 provide the parts outside the CDR3, is ETGVTQSPTHLIKTRGQQVTLRCSSQSGHNTVSWYQQALGQGPQFIFQYYREEENGRGNFPPRFSGLQFPNYSSELNVNALELDDSALYLCASSLRRGGGLETQYFGPGTRLLVL.

In this sample, this clone turned up once. The chain combines TRBV20-1 with TRBJ2-3; 11 bases are shared with TRBD2. Trimming at V came to 3 bases and at J to 5 bases, leaving 10 bases not matched to a gene. The CDR3 contains 16 residues. Germline V gene data show CDR1 as DFQATT and CDR2 as SNEGSKA (reference sequence). Here the CDR3 reads CSASGIAGGQVDTQYF. CDR3 DNA: TGCAGTGCTAGTGGGATAGCGGGAGGGCAAGTAGATACGCAGTATTTT.

The CDR3 reads CASSLRWGQGAYEQYF. CDR3 sequence (DNA): TGTGCCAGCAGTTTAAGGTGGGGACAGGGGGCCTACGAGCAGTACTTC. The V and J genes are TRBV27 and TRBJ2-7; 11 positions agree with TRBD1. This CDR3 contains 16 residues. The junction had 5 bases not matched to a gene; V was cut back by 2 bases and J by 2 bases. The germline gives CDR1 MNHEY, CDR2 SMNVEV (reference sequence).

The V and J genes are TRBV2 and TRBJ2-7; 7 bases are a match to TRBD1. The trim removed 7 bases at V and 3 bases at J, leaving 3 bases unmatched. The CDR3 has 12 amino acids. CDR1 SNHLY and CDR2 FYNNEI come from the germline V gene. CDR3 loop: CASMAGGYEQYF. CDR3 coding DNA: TGTGCCAGCATGGCAGGGGGCTACGAGCAGTACTTC.